The 26 T cell receptor beta chains in this list originate from one sample, sequenced in a study of blood T cell repertoires in COVID-19. Some clones are missing from TCRdb's copy, which holds only in-frame ones; the method was immunoSEQ multiplex PCR. The data hold about 250,000 clones, with around three quarters observed a single time. Source material: peripheral blood. The receptors originated from an elderly woman with acute or convalescent COVID-19.

The chain couples TRBV19 to TRBJ1-2; D uncertain. The V end was cut by 6 bases, the J end by 0 bases, with 17 bases between. The length of the CDR3 is 16 residues. Germline V lookup: CDR1 LNHDA, CDR2 SQIVND (reference sequence). CDR3 sequence reads: CASSPLLGLANYGYTF. In nucleotides, the CDR3 is TGTGCCAGTAGCCCGCTCCTCGGTTTAGCTAACTATGGCTACACCTTC.

The V and J genes are TRBV6-6 and TRBJ2-7; 9 positions agree with TRBD2. Germline V lookup: CDR1 MNHNY, CDR2 SVGAGI (reference sequence). The CDR3 is 16 amino acids. Germline trimming cut 4 bases from V and 7 bases from J; bases unmatched to any gene: 14. The CDR3 DNA reads TGTGCCAGCAGTTTAACCAGCGGGGGGCGTTCTGTTGAGCAGTACTTC. This encodes CASSLTSGGRSVEQYF.

This chain links TRBV18 with TRBJ1-1; 10 bases align to TRBD1. The CDR3 runs 18 residues. CDR1 KGHSH and CDR2 LQKENI come from the germline V gene. The V segment lost 5 bases and the J segment 7 bases; nucleotides outside the gene matches: 19. CDR3 sequence reads: CASSKTGGRVIVTLEAFF. CDR3 coding DNA: TGTGCCAGCTCAAAGACAGGGGGCCGCGTGATTGTGACCCTTGAAGCTTTCTTT.

This sequence joins TRBV4-1 and TRBJ1-2; possibly TRBD1 for D (6 bases). V gave up 3 bases and J gave up 8 bases, with 13 bases separating them. Germline CDR1 MGHRA, CDR2 YSYEKL. This CDR3 contains 13 residues. The CDR3: CASSQTGVSGYTF. CDR3 DNA sequence: TGCGCCAGCAGCCAGACAGGAGTTTCAGGCTACACCTTC.

The J gene is TRBJ1-1, the V gene TRBV3-1 (or the pseudogene TRBV3-2); no reliable D call. The CDR3 spans 13 residues. The germline V gene encodes CDR1 LGHDT and CDR2 YNNKEL (reference sequence). V shed 4 bases and J shed 0 bases, with 6 bases lying between them. The CDR3 spells CASSLLVNTEAFF. The DNA for the CDR3 is TGTGCCAGCAGCCTTTTAGTGAACACTGAAGCTTTCTTT.

The chain uses TRBV5-4 and TRBJ2-3, with D possibly matching TRBD1 (6 bases). Per the germline V gene, CDR1 is SGHNT and CDR2 is YYREEE (reference sequence). The CDR3 is 12 amino acids. Deletions cut 4 bases from V and 5 bases from J, with 8 bases between. The CDR3, as DNA: TGTGCCAGCAGCATAGGGGGAGATACGCAGTATTTT. Translation: CASSIGGDTQYF.

V usage is TRBV9 and J usage is TRBJ2-5; possibly TRBD2 for D (6 bases). Germline V CDR1 and CDR2: SGDLS, YYNGEE. Deletions cut 3 bases from V and 7 bases from J, with 16 bases between. The CDR3 contains 14 residues. The DNA for the CDR3 is TGTGCCAGCAGCGGAGGAGGGAATGGGGTGACCCAGTACTTC. Translating gives CASSGGGNGVTQYF. Based on the CDR3 plus reference TRBV9 and TRBJ2-5, the full variable domain is DSGVTQTPKHLITATGQRVTLRCSPRSGDLSVYWYQQSLDQGLQFLIQYYNGEERAKGNILERFSAQQFPDLHSELNLSSLELGDSALYFCASSGGGNGVTQYFGPGTRLLVL.

V and J are TRBV6-2 or TRBV6-3 and TRBJ1-2; perhaps TRBD1 as D (6 bases). This CDR3 region has 14 residues. Germline-derived CDR1 and CDR2 are MNHEY and SVGEGT. V was clipped by 1 base and J by 8 bases, with 14 bases between them. As DNA, the CDR3 is TGTGCCAGCAGTTACTTCCAGGGGACGTGGGGCTACACCTTC. It yields the protein CASSYFQGTWGYTF.

This chain links TRBV5-4 with TRBJ1-1; no reliable D call. V shed 4 bases and J shed 0 bases, with 10 bases lying between them. Germline V CDR1 and CDR2: SGHNT, YYREEE (reference sequence). The CDR3 sequence is 14 residues long. The CDR3 nucleotides read TGTGCCAGCAGCGGGAGACGGATGAACACTGAAGCTTTCTTT. Translated, it gives CASSGRRMNTEAFF.

In its sample, this clone was seen a few times. The J gene is TRBJ1-2, the V gene TRBV12-3 or TRBV12-4, with no clear D. CDR3 length: 12 residues. Trimming cost V 6 bases and J 7 bases, with 12 bases left between them. The CDR3 DNA reads TGTGCCAGCAGCCTCCCGGGGATTGGCTACACCTTC. Its protein is CASSLPGIGYTF.

This chain joins TRBV7-5 and TRBJ2-1; TRBD2, as called in the table, went unchecked against the DNA. TRBV7-5 is a listed pseudogene. CDR3 length equals 16 residues. The CDR3 spells CARSLGGGDPYNEQFF. The CDR3 DNA sequence: TGTGCCAGAAGCTTAGGGGGGGGAGATCCCTACAATGAGCAGTTCTTC.

Regarding this clone: Different DNA sequences within this sample yield the same CDR3. The V call is TRBV7-9, the J call TRBJ2-5; possibly TRBD1 for D (5 bases). Trimming shortened V by 1 base and J by 2 bases, and 8 bases separated the two germline ends. Germline CDR1 reads SEHNR; CDR2 reads FQNEAQ (reference sequence). This CDR3 contains 14 residues. CDR3 nucleotides: TGTGCCAGCAGCTTAGGGCAGGGTCAAGAGACCCAGTACTTC. Its protein product is CASSLGQGQETQYF.

The chain has TRBV5-1 and TRBJ2-7, with D possibly being TRBD2 (6 bases). This CDR3 spans 13 amino acids. Germline V gene lookup returns CDR1 SGHRS and CDR2 YFSETQ. Trimming took off 1 base at V and 5 bases at J, with 10 bases between the two ends. As DNA, the CDR3 is TGCGCCAGCAGCTTGAAACTAGCTAACGAGCAGTACTTC. Residues: CASSLKLANEQYF.

The chain combines TRBV6-5 with TRBJ1-4, with D possibly being TRBD1 (6 bases). The CDR3 covers 15 residues. The germline V gene has CDR1 MNHEY and CDR2 SVGAGI. V lost 4 bases and J lost 0, with 9 bases in between. The CDR3 DNA reads TGTGCCAGCAGTTTCGGACAGCCAACTAATGAAAAACTGTTTTTT. This sequence encodes CASSFGQPTNEKLFF.

This chain connects TRBV27 to TRBJ1-2; D might be TRBD1 (6 bases). The V end was cut by 0 bases, the J end by 6 bases, with 14 bases between. The CDR3 extends over 15 amino acids. CDR1 and CDR2 (germline): MNHEY, SMNVEV (reference sequence). The CDR3 is CASSLSGGGPDGYTF. The CDR3 DNA reads as TGTGCCAGCAGTTTATCAGGGGGGGGCCCGGATGGCTACACCTTC.

This chain links TRBV19 with TRBJ2-1; no firm D call. In germline, CDR1 is LNHDA, CDR2 SQIVND (reference sequence). V lost 3 bases to trimming and J lost 10 bases, with 7 bases between them. This CDR3 is built from 11 residues. This CDR3 reads CASSIEREQFF. The CDR3 bases are TGTGCCAGTAGTATCGAGCGCGAGCAGTTCTTC.

The genes are TRBV4-1 and TRBJ2-1; D remains unclear. Trimming took off 1 base at V and 0 bases at J, with 10 bases between the two ends. The CDR3 has 16 residues. Germline V gene data show CDR1 as MGHRA and CDR2 as YSYEKL. The CDR3 loop is CASSQVPGYSYNEQFF. CDR3 bases: TGCGCCAGCAGCCAAGTCCCAGGCTACTCCTACAATGAGCAGTTCTTC.

There are a few counts of this clone. This chain uses TRBV6-2 or TRBV6-3 with TRBJ2-7, with 10 bases fitting TRBD2. Germline trimming cut 5 bases from V and 4 bases from J; bases unmatched to any gene: 5. The length of the CDR3 is 14 residues. From germline, CDR1 is MNHEY and CDR2 SVGEGT. The CDR3 protein is CASSRTSGGYEQYF. The CDR3 DNA is TGTGCCAGCAGTCGGACTAGCGGAGGGTACGAGCAGTACTTC.

This clone has just a few counts. This chain links TRBV19 with TRBJ2-7; 7 bases map to TRBD1. V trimming: 6 bases; J trimming: 2 bases; junction bases outside the gene matches: 7. The CDR3 spans 14 residues. Germline loops: CDR1 LNHDA, CDR2 SQIVND (reference sequence). CDR3 nucleotide sequence: TGTGCCAGTAGGAAGACAGGGCAAACCTACGAGCAGTACTTC. This gives the protein CASRKTGQTYEQYF. Full variable domain (missing parts from reference TRBV19 and TRBJ2-7): DGGITQSPKYLFRKEGQNVTLSCEQNLNHDAMYWYRQDPGQGLRLIYYSQIVNDFQKGDIAEGYSVSREKKESFPLTVTSAQKNPTAFYLCASRKTGQTYEQYFGPGTRLTVT.

This clone has a single count. V gene TRBV11-2 combines with J gene TRBJ2-7; D remains unclear. V lost 4 bases and J lost 3, with 4 bases in between. Germline V gene data show CDR1 as SGHAT and CDR2 as FQNNGV. CDR3 size: 11 residues. Here the CDR3 DNA reads TGTGCCAGCAGCTCCGTCTACGAGCAGTACTTC. This gives the protein CASSSVYEQYF.

In this sample, this clone turned up a few times. The chain combines TRBV15 with TRBJ2-7; TRBD1 is a possible D gene (6 bases). Deletions cut 0 bases from V and 2 bases from J, with 17 bases between. This CDR3 comprises 17 residues. The germline gives CDR1 LNHNV, CDR2 YYDKDF (reference sequence). CDR3 sequence reads: CATSRDLGQRLTYEQYF. Written as DNA, the CDR3 is TGTGCCACCAGCAGAGATCTGGGACAAAGGCTAACCTACGAGCAGTACTTC.

This clone was seen more than once but under ten times. The chain joins TRBV15 to TRBJ2-7, with TRBD1 matching 8 bases. The CDR3 is 16 amino acids. Trimming took 3 bases from V and 3 from J; bases not matched to a gene: 10. Germline CDR1 reads LNHNV; CDR2 reads YYDKDF (reference sequence). In nucleotides, the CDR3 is TGTGCCACCAGCAGCCAGTATACAGGGGGAGTCTACGAGCAGTACTTC. Protein: CATSSQYTGGVYEQYF.

The rearrangement links TRBV4-1 to TRBJ1-6, with a possible D match to TRBD1 (5 bases). The CDR3 is 15 amino acids. Germline V gene sequence: CDR1 MGHRA, CDR2 YSYEKL. V lost 6 bases, J lost 6 bases, and 15 bases lay in between. The CDR3 loop is CASSQGGTINSPLHF. CDR3 DNA: TGCGCCAGCAGTCAGGGAGGGACGATTAATTCACCCCTCCACTTT.

The chain carries TRBV29-1 and TRBJ1-1; D gene ambiguous. V lost 4 bases and J 2 bases, leaving 2 bases between the germline ends. Looked up from germline, CDR1 is SQVTM and CDR2 is ANQGSEA. This CDR3 region has 10 residues. CDR3 protein: CSVANTEAFF. The CDR3 DNA reads TGCAGCGTTGCAAACACTGAAGCTTTCTTT.

This clone was recorded a few times. The rearrangement joins TRBV3-1 (or the pseudogene TRBV3-2) to TRBJ1-6, with a weak D call TRBD1 (6 bases). The CDR3 contains 14 residues. V dropped 2 bases and J dropped 7 bases, with 9 bases sitting between them. Germline values: CDR1 LGHDT, CDR2 YNNKEL (reference sequence). DNA of the CDR3: TGTGCCAGCAGCCAACAGGGGCGCAATTCACCCCTCCACTTT. This codes for CASSQQGRNSPLHF.

The chain links TRBV20-1 to TRBJ1-1; D is possibly TRBD1 (5 bases). The CDR3 is 11 residues long. Germline CDR1 and CDR2: DFQATT and SNEGSKA (reference sequence). Trimming pared 6 bases from V and 4 bases from J, leaving 9 bases between. The CDR3 coding sequence is TGCAGTGCAAGCAGGGCCACTGAAGCTTTCTTT. Protein: CSASRATEAFF.